This T cell receptor beta chain was documented in a study of cytomegalovirus exposure and HLA in healthy donors. Study-level findings and limits: Analyses of presence and absence presupposed an approximately uniform sequencing depth across donors. CMV serostatus alone was available as immune exposure information.

PCR primers comprised 60 Vbeta and 13 Jbeta primers. This table comes from immunoSEQ multiplex PCR, and its TCRdb copy is limited to in-frame clones, with some not included. Of over 100,000 clones listed, just under 70% were seen once; the top ten hold about 5.5%. This CDR3 spans 10 amino acids. Deletions cut 2 bases from V and 11 bases from J, with 9 bases between. Germline CDR1 DFQATT, CDR2 SNEGSKA (reference sequence). In the case of this clone: Antigen specificity is unknown.

Sequencing was performed on PBMCs. The V and J genes are TRBV20-1 and TRBJ1-1, with a weak D call TRBD1 (6 bases). The TCR was taken from an older woman in good health and CMV-seropositive. DNA for the CDR3: TGCAGTGCTAGACGGGACACGGCTTTCTTT. Translating gives CSARRDTAFF.